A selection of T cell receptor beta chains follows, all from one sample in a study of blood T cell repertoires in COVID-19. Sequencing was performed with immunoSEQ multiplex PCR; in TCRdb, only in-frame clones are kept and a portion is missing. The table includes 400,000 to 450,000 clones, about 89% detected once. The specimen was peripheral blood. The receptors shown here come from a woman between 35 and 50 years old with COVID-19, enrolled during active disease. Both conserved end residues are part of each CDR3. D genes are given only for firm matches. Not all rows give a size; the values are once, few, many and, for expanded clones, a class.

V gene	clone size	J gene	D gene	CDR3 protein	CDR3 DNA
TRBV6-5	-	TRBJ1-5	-	CASSFDIYQPQHF	TGTGCCAGCAGTTTCGACATTTATCAGCCCCAGCATTTT
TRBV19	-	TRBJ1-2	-	CASSTTIGYTF	TGTGCCAGTAGTACGACTATTGGCTACACCTTC
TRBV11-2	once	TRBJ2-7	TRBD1	CASSFGTGSAYEQYF	TGTGCCAGCAGCTTCGGGACAGGGTCAGCCTACGAGCAGTACTTC
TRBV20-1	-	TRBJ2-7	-	CSARDRGEQYF	TGCAGTGCTAGAGATCGCGGCGAGCAGTACTTC
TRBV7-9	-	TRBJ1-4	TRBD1	CASSARQGPAATNEKLFF	TGTGCCAGTTCAGCCCGACAGGGTCCGGCAGCAACTAATGAAAAACTGTTTTTT
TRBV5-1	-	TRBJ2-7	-	CASSLEKGGSSYEQYF	TGCGCCAGCAGCTTGGAGAAAGGGGGAAGTTCCTACGAGCAGTACTTC
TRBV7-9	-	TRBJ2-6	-	CASSLFWQAGANVLTF	TGTGCCAGCAGCTTATTTTGGCAGGCTGGGGCCAACGTCCTGACTTTC
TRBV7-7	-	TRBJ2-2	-	CASSTVPGMNTGELFF	TGTGCTAGCAGCACGGTCCCAGGGATGAACACCGGGGAGCTGTTTTTT
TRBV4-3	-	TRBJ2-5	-	CASSQLTSSQETQYF	TGCGCCAGCAGCCAACTAACTAGTTCCCAAGAGACCCAGTACTTC
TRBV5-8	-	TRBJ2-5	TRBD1	CASSSGQGGEETQYF	TGTGCCAGCAGCTCTGGACAGGGGGGAGAAGAGACCCAGTACTTC
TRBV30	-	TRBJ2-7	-	CAWSSYYEQYF	TGTGCCTGGAGTTCTTACTACGAGCAGTACTTC
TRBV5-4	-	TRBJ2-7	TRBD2	CASSSPTGTRGNYEQYF	TGTGCCAGCAGCTCCCCCACCGGGACTAGGGGAAATTACGAGCAGTACTTC
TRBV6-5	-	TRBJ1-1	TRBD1	CASRNRRTGRTEAFF	TGTGCCAGCAGAAACCGCCGGACAGGGAGGACTGAAGCTTTCTTT
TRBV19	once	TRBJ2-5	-	CASSRAETQYF	TGTGCCAGTAGTAGAGCGGAGACCCAGTACTTC
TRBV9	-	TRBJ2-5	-	CASSNRGRGGETQYF	TGTGCCAGCAGCAACCGAGGGAGGGGGGGAGAGACCCAGTACTTC
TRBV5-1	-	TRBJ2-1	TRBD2	CASRSSELAVSYNEQFF	TGCGCCAGCAGGTCGTCGGAACTAGCGGTCTCCTACAATGAGCAGTTCTTC
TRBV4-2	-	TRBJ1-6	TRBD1	CASSQAGTGRSPLHF	TGTGCCAGCAGCCAAGCCGGGACAGGGCGCTCACCCCTCCACTTT
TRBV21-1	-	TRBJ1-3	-	CASSKGRDF	TGTGCCAGCAGCAAAGGGAGGGATTTT
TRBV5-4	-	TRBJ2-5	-	CASSLGRGNQAQYF	TGTGCCAGCAGCTTGGGACGGGGAAACCAGGCCCAGTACTTC
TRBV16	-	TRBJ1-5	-	CASSPPQAGSNQPQHF	TGTGCCAGCAGCCCCCCACAGGCAGGGAGCAATCAGCCCCAGCATTTT
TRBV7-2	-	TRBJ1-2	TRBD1	CASSQQMTGYDYGYTF	TGTGCCAGCAGCCAACAAATGACAGGGTACGACTATGGCTACACCTTC
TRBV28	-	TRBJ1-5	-	CASYIGGSGVEPQHF	TGTGCCAGCTATATTGGGGGGTCAGGTGTTGAGCCCCAGCATTTT
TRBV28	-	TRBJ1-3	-	CASSFGGTGNTIYF	TGTGCCAGCAGTTTCGGGGGAACTGGAAACACCATATATTTT
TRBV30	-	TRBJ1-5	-	CAWAATANQPQHF	TGTGCCTGGGCTGCGACAGCTAATCAGCCCCAGCATTTT
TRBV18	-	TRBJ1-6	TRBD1	CASSSDRDSPLHF	TGTGCCAGCTCATCGGACAGGGATTCACCCCTCCACTTT
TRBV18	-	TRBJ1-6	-	CASSPPAGANSPLHF	TGTGCCAGCTCACCTCCCGCAGGGGCGAATTCACCCCTCCACTTT
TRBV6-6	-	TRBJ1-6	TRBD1	CASSQGTVNNSPLHF	TGTGCCAGCAGTCAAGGGACAGTCAATAATTCACCCCTCCACTTT
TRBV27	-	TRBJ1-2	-	CASGEVDQGLIYGYTF	TGTGCCAGCGGAGAGGTCGACCAGGGCCTGATCTATGGCTACACCTTC
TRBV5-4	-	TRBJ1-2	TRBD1	CASSVRTGTGELYGYTF	TGTGCCAGCAGCGTCCGGACCGGGACAGGGGAACTCTATGGCTACACCTTC